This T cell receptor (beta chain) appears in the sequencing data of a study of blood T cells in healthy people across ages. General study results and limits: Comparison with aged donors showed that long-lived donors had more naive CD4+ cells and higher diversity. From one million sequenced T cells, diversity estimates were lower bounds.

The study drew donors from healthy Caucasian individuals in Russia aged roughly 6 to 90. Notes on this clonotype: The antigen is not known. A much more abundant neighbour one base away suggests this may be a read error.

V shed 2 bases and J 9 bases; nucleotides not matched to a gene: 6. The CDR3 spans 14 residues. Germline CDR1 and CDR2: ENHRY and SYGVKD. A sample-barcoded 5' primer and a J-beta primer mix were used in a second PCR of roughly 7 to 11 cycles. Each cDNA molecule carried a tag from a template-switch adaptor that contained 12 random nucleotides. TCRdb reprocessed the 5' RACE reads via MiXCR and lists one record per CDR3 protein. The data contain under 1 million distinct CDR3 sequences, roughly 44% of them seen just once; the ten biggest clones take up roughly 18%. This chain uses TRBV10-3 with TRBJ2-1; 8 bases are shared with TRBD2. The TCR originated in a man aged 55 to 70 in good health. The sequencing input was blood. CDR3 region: CAISEGSGVCEQFF. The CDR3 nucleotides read TGTGCCATCAGTGAGGGTAGCGGGGTATGTGAGCAGTTCTTC.